This record looks at one T cell receptor beta chain sequence and its context. The data belong to a study of blood T cell repertoires in COVID-19. Patients at the Seattle site were enrolled during active infection and followed longitudinally. Sequencing used immunoSEQ multiplex PCR; TCRdb keeps in-frame clones, though not all of them. The sample holds 100,000 to 150,000 clones, roughly four fifths seen once. The sequence was collected from a man aged 30-40 years with COVID-19, enrolled during active disease. Sequences were obtained from peripheral blood.

The CDR3 loop is CASSTPGGTYGYTF. The DNA for the CDR3 is TGTGCCAGCAGTACCCCAGGGGGCACCTATGGCTACACCTTC. The J gene is TRBJ1-2, the V gene TRBV28; the match to TRBD1 covers 8 bases. CDR1 is MDHEN and CDR2 is SYDVKM in the germline V gene. The ends lost 5 bases at V and 4 bases at J; junction bases unmatched: 6. The CDR3 has 14 amino acids.